The subject of this entry is one TCR beta chain. A multiplex PCR was run with 60 Vbeta primers and 13 Jbeta primers. Produced via immunoSEQ multiplex PCR; TCRdb's table is partial and in-frame only. The data hold 150,000 to 200,000 clones, with over 70% observed a single time. This sample was taken from a study of cytomegalovirus exposure and HLA in healthy donors. Study-level background: From donors who were HLA-typed, an early data release held around 80 million unique TCRs.

This CDR3 region has 15 residues. Germline CDR1 and CDR2: SGDLS and YYNGEE. V lost 4 bases, J lost 7 bases, and 6 bases stayed unmatched. The chain combines TRBV9 with TRBJ1-5; 12 bases are a match to TRBD1. Sequenced sample: PBMCs. The clonotype was recovered from a male donor in good health and CMV-seronegative. The CDR3 spells CASSPRDRGPQPQHF. Here the CDR3 DNA reads TGTGCCAGCAGCCCCCGGGACAGGGGGCCCCAGCCCCAGCATTTT.